A selection of T cell receptor beta chains follows, all from one sample in a study of blood T cell repertoires in COVID-19. The data were produced by immunoSEQ multiplex PCR, yet TCRdb's version contains in-frame clones alone and is incomplete. The sample contains about 260,000 clones, 86% of which appear only once. Sequencing used peripheral blood. The receptor source for this set is a man aged 35 to 55 who had recovered from COVID-19. The CDR3 runs from the conserved cysteine through the conserved F or W. D genes are given only for firm matches. Clone size is not always given. Where it is, it says once, few, many or a class for expanded clones.

J gene: TRBJ2-5; V gene: TRBV3-1/TRBV3-2; D gene: TRBD2; clone size: -; CDR3 protein: CASSQERLAGPNSKYQETQYF; CDR3 DNA: TGTGCCAGCAGCCAAGAACGTCTAGCGGGACCAAACTCAAAGTACCAAGAGACCCAGTACTTC
J gene: TRBJ1-6; V gene: TRBV6-5; D gene: -; clone size: -; CDR3 protein: CASSFLGGGSPLHF; CDR3 DNA: TGTGCCAGCAGTTTCCTCGGGGGTGGATCACCCCTCCACTTT
J gene: TRBJ2-7; V gene: TRBV7-8; D gene: -; clone size: -; CDR3 protein: CASSLGGGTSNSYEQYF; CDR3 DNA: TGTGCCAGCAGCTTAGGAGGAGGGACGTCAAACTCCTACGAGCAGTACTTC
J gene: TRBJ2-7; V gene: TRBV7-8; D gene: -; clone size: -; CDR3 protein: CASSLEEGPYEQYF; CDR3 DNA: TGTGCCAGCAGCTTAGAGGAGGGGCCCTACGAGCAGTACTTC
J gene: TRBJ2-1; V gene: TRBV5-6; D gene: TRBD1; clone size: -; CDR3 protein: CASSNPRDRAFYNEQFF; CDR3 DNA: TGTGCCAGCAGCAATCCCCGGGACAGGGCATTTTACAATGAGCAGTTCTTC
J gene: TRBJ2-2; V gene: TRBV5-4; D gene: TRBD2; clone size: once; CDR3 protein: CASRAGGNTGELFF; CDR3 DNA: TGTGCCAGCAGGGCGGGAGGGAACACCGGGGAGCTGTTTTTT
J gene: TRBJ2-7; V gene: TRBV7-8; D gene: TRBD2; clone size: -; CDR3 protein: CASSTRTSGELLYEQYF; CDR3 DNA: TGTGCCAGCAGCACGAGGACTAGCGGGGAGCTACTCTACGAGCAGTACTTC
J gene: TRBJ2-2; V gene: TRBV7-2; D gene: -; clone size: -; CDR3 protein: CASTPHLATGELFF; CDR3 DNA: TGTGCCAGCACCCCACATCTAGCTACCGGGGAGCTGTTTTTT
J gene: TRBJ2-2; V gene: TRBV7-3; D gene: -; clone size: -; CDR3 protein: CASSSRVGSETAGELFF; CDR3 DNA: TGTGCCAGCAGCTCCCGCGTCGGTAGCGAAACCGCCGGGGAGCTGTTTTTT
J gene: TRBJ2-7; V gene: TRBV6-6; D gene: TRBD2; clone size: -; CDR3 protein: CASSYLAGGSLEQYF; CDR3 DNA: TGTGCCAGCAGTTACCTAGCGGGGGGGAGTCTCGAGCAGTACTTC
J gene: TRBJ1-2; V gene: TRBV6-5; D gene: TRBD1; clone size: -; CDR3 protein: CASSFRQGAGGYTF; CDR3 DNA: TGTGCCAGCAGTTTCCGACAGGGGGCGGGAGGCTACACCTTC
J gene: TRBJ1-6; V gene: TRBV11-2; D gene: TRBD1; clone size: -; CDR3 protein: CASRRQGSNSPLHF; CDR3 DNA: TGTGCCAGCAGAAGACAGGGAAGTAATTCACCCCTCCACTTT
J gene: TRBJ1-6; V gene: TRBV9; D gene: -; clone size: few; CDR3 protein: CASSVAGDLGSPLHF; CDR3 DNA: TGTGCCAGCAGCGTAGCGGGGGATCTTGGTTCACCCCTCCACTTT
J gene: TRBJ1-1; V gene: TRBV29-1; D gene: -; clone size: -; CDR3 protein: CSVPVRQDRNTEAFF; CDR3 DNA: TGCAGCGTTCCTGTCAGGCAGGATAGGAACACTGAAGCTTTCTTT
J gene: TRBJ2-3; V gene: TRBV9; D gene: TRBD2; clone size: -; CDR3 protein: CASSVASGLTDTQYF; CDR3 DNA: TGTGCCAGCAGCGTAGCTAGCGGCCTCACAGATACGCAGTATTTT
J gene: TRBJ1-1; V gene: TRBV3-1/TRBV3-2; D gene: TRBD1; clone size: -; CDR3 protein: CASSPSSDRGTEAFF; CDR3 DNA: TGTGCCAGCAGCCCATCCTCAGACAGGGGCACTGAAGCTTTCTTT
J gene: TRBJ1-1; V gene: TRBV5-1; D gene: -; clone size: -; CDR3 protein: CASSLGAKNTEAFF; CDR3 DNA: TGCGCCAGCAGCTTGGGGGCCAAGAACACTGAAGCTTTCTTT